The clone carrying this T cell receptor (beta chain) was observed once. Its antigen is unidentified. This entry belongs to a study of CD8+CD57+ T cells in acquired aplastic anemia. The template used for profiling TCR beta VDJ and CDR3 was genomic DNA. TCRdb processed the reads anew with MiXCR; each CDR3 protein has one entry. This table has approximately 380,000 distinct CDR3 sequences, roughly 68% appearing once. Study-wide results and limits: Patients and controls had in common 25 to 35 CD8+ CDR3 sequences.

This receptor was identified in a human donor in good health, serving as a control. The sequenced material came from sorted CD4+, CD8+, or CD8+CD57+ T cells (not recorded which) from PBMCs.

CDR3 region: CARRGWDYEQYF. CDR3 nucleotides: TGTGCCAGACGTGGATGGGACTACGAGCAGTACTTC. The gene calls are TRBV25-1 and TRBJ2-7; D unresolved. The CDR3 covers 12 residues. Trimming took off 9 bases at V and 3 bases at J, with 12 bases between the two ends. In germline, CDR1 is MGHDK, CDR2 SYGVNS.